What follows are 26 T cell receptor beta chains derived from one specimen sequenced in a study of T cell repertoires in cytomegalovirus infection. Using its own MiXCR run on the reads, TCRdb lists one record per CDR3 protein. The data show 100,000 to 120,000 distinct CDR3 sequences, with about 30% seen just once and less than 45% held by the top ten. The antigens these receptors bind are not known. The sequenced sample was CD8+ T cells from cultured PBMCs, obtained from culture after CMV antigen stimulation. The source is a human donor in good health (CMV status not recorded). Some clones in this sample may be carry-over from other donors' samples.

The rearrangement links TRBV9 to TRBJ2-1; 10 positions match TRBD2. In germline, CDR1 is SGDLS, CDR2 YYNGEE. This CDR3 has 17 amino acids. V dropped 0 bases and J dropped 6; count of bases not matched to a gene: 9. Written as DNA, the CDR3 is TGTGCCAGCAGCGTAGCAGGCGTAGCGGGGGGCTTCAATGAGCAGTTCTTC. It translates to CASSVAGVAGGFNEQFF.

V gene TRBV9 combines with J gene TRBJ2-7, with 7 bases matching TRBD2. Germline CDR1 SGDLS, CDR2 YYNGEE. V lost 0 bases to trimming and J lost 2 bases; unmatched junction nucleotides: 5. This CDR3 is built from 15 residues. The CDR3 sequence: CASSVAGGDTYEQYF. DNA of the CDR3: TGTGCCAGCAGCGTAGCGGGGGGTGATACCTACGAGCAGTACTTC.

The V gene is TRBV4-1, the J gene TRBJ1-4; no clear D gene. Trimming pared 3 bases from V and 6 bases from J, leaving 17 bases between. Per the germline V gene, CDR1 is MGHRA and CDR2 is YSYEKL. This CDR3 has 16 amino acids. DNA for the CDR3: TGCGCCAGCAGCCACTTACGGAAACCGGAGGATGAAAAACTGTTTTTT. This gives the protein CASSHLRKPEDEKLFF.

This clonotype was recorded a few times. V usage is TRBV7-3 and J usage is TRBJ2-2; TRBD2 matches 14 bases. The CDR3 is 14 amino acids. The V segment lost 5 bases and the J segment 10 bases; nucleotides outside the gene matches: 3. Germline CDR1 reads SGHTA; CDR2 reads FQGTGA. DNA for the CDR3: TGTGCCAGCAGCCAGGGACTAGCGGGGGAGGAGCTGTTTTTT. Its translation: CASSQGLAGEELFF.

This clonotype is medium-sized (0.01 to 0.1%) within its sample. The J gene is TRBJ2-1, the V gene TRBV7-9; no reliable D call. This CDR3 has 12 amino acids. Germline V gene sequence: CDR1 SEHNR, CDR2 FQNEAQ (reference sequence). V lost 2 bases and J 7 bases, leaving 6 bases between the germline ends. In DNA, the CDR3 is TGTGCCAGCAGCTTAACCCCTAATGAGCAGTTCTTC. It specifies CASSLTPNEQFF.

This clonotype was recorded a few times. The chain joins TRBV12-3 or TRBV12-4 to TRBJ2-7; tentatively, D is TRBD2 (5 bases). The length of the CDR3 is 12 residues. Trimming cost V 6 bases and J 4 bases, with 10 bases left between them. CDR3 bases: TGTGCCAGCAGGGACGGGGTTTACGAGCAGTACTTC. Its protein is CASRDGVYEQYF.

The V call is TRBV28, the J call TRBJ2-7; 10 bases line up with TRBD1. The trim removed 10 bases at V and 5 bases at J, leaving 8 bases unmatched. Germline V gene sequence: CDR1 MDHEN, CDR2 SYDVKM. The CDR3 runs 13 residues. The CDR3 sequence is CANSGTGVNEQYF. As DNA, the CDR3 is TGTGCCAATTCGGGGACAGGGGTCAACGAGCAGTACTTC.

V is TRBV7-2 and J is TRBJ2-2; TRBD2 aligns across 9 bases. J lost 6 bases, V lost 5 bases, and 19 bases had no gene match. The length of the CDR3 is 19 residues. Germline lookup yields CDR1 SGHTA and CDR2 FQGNSA. The CDR3 nucleotides read TGTGCCAGCAGCCCAGCGCCTAGCGGGGTGTTTCGGGTGTCCGGGGAGCTGTTTTTT. As protein: CASSPAPSGVFRVSGELFF.

The rearrangement uses TRBV7-8 and TRBJ1-4; tentatively, D is TRBD1 (5 bases). The CDR3 runs 18 residues. The V gene lost 1 base and the J gene lost 0 bases, with 15 bases spanning the gap. Per the germline V gene, CDR1 is SGHVS and CDR2 is FQNEAQ. This CDR3 reads CASSLVRDGPATNEKLFF. The CDR3 nucleotides are TGTGCCAGCAGCTTAGTCAGGGACGGACCAGCAACTAATGAAAAACTGTTTTTT.

V usage is TRBV12-3 or TRBV12-4 and J usage is TRBJ2-3; 13 bases match TRBD2. Unmatched junction bases numbered 11, after V lost 5 bases and J lost 0 bases. The CDR3 consists of 19 residues. CDR3 amino acids: CASSLPGLAGIQSTDTQYF. DNA for the CDR3: TGTGCCAGCAGTCTCCCGGGACTAGCGGGGATCCAGAGCACAGATACGCAGTATTTT.

This clonotype was detected a few times. The chain has TRBV7-2 and TRBJ1-2; D might be TRBD1 (5 bases). This CDR3 is built from 13 residues. Looked up from germline, CDR1 is SGHTA and CDR2 is FQGNSA. The V and J ends lost 4 bases and 7 bases respectively, with 13 bases between them. Here the CDR3 reads CASSYGTRRGYTF. Written as DNA, the CDR3 is TGTGCCAGCAGCTACGGGACGAGACGTGGCTACACCTTC.

The chain joins TRBV7-6 to TRBJ2-1; D is undetermined. The CDR3 is made up of 14 amino acids. Looked up from germline, CDR1 is SGHVS and CDR2 is FNYEAQ. V was cut by 3 bases and J by 6 bases, with 12 bases left in between. The CDR3: CASSFVIKGNEQFF. The CDR3 DNA reads TGTGCCAGCAGCTTTGTGATCAAGGGCAATGAGCAGTTCTTC.

The rearrangement uses TRBV6-5 and TRBJ2-1, with 9 bases fitting TRBD2. Germline CDR1 reads MNHEY; CDR2 reads SVGAGI. CDR3 length: 16 residues. The J segment lost 0 bases and the V segment lost 2 bases, leaving 2 bases of the junction unmatched. CDR3 coding DNA: TGTGCCAGCAGTTACGGCGGGGGGGGCTCCTACAATGAGCAGTTCTTC. Its translation is CASSYGGGGSYNEQFF.

The chain has TRBV7-4 and TRBJ1-1, with 7 nucleotides matching TRBD1. The CDR3 runs 15 residues. The J segment lost 0 bases and the V segment lost 5 bases, leaving 6 bases of the junction unmatched. The germline gives CDR1 SGHVT, CDR2 SQSDAQ. The CDR3 here is CASSPPGQVNTEAFF. The CDR3 bases are TGTGCCAGCAGCCCCCCCGGACAGGTGAACACTGAAGCTTTCTTT.

The chain uses TRBV5-1 and TRBJ2-2; TRBD1 agrees at 7 bases. Losses at the gene ends were 3 bases for V and 2 bases for J; bases not matched to a gene: 7. The CDR3 is 16 residues long. Germline CDR1 is SGHRS and CDR2 is YFSETQ. This CDR3 is CASSSTTGTNTGELFF. The CDR3 coding sequence is TGCGCCAGCAGCTCGACGACAGGGACCAACACCGGGGAGCTGTTTTTT.

This clonotype has a handful of counts. V and J are TRBV28 and TRBJ2-3; TRBD2 aligns across 16 bases. The CDR3 loop spans 17 amino acids. After removal of 5 bases from V and 4 bases from J, the junction contained 6 bases not matched to a gene. Germline V gene lookup returns CDR1 MDHEN and CDR2 SYDVKM. The chain's CDR3 is CASSGGTSGGAADTQYF. CDR3 DNA sequence: TGTGCCAGCAGTGGTGGGACTAGCGGGGGGGCGGCAGATACGCAGTATTTT.

This chain connects TRBV2 to TRBJ1-5, with D perhaps matching TRBD1 (5 bases). The germline V gene has CDR1 SNHLY and CDR2 FYNNEI. CDR3 length: 17 amino acids. The CDR3 loop reads CPNNPRVVASLNQPQHF. The CDR3 DNA follows: TGTCCTAACAACCCCAGGGTGGTGGCGTCCCTCAATCAGCCCCAGCATTTT.

V and J are TRBV19 and TRBJ1-3; a possible D gene is TRBD1 (6 bases). This CDR3 contains 18 residues. From germline, CDR1 is LNHDA and CDR2 SQIVND (reference sequence). V lost 0 bases to trimming and J lost 0 bases, with 15 bases between them. CDR3: CASSIDAGHHISGNTIYF. In DNA, the CDR3 is TGTGCCAGTAGTATAGATGCGGGACACCATATCTCTGGAAACACCATATATTTT. Using reference TRBV19 and TRBJ1-3 for the parts outside the CDR3, the full variable domain is DGGITQSPKYLFRKEGQNVTLSCEQNLNHDAMYWYRQDPGQGLRLIYYSQIVNDFQKGDIAEGYSVSREKKESFPLTVTSAQKNPTAFYLCASSIDAGHHISGNTIYFGEGSWLTVV.

Only a few counts were recorded for this clonotype. This sequence joins TRBV12-3 or TRBV12-4 and TRBJ2-7; D remains unclear. The CDR3 runs to 12 residues. Deletions cut 1 base from V and 6 bases from J, with 7 bases between. DNA for the CDR3: TGTGCCAGCAGTTTAGGTGATGTCGAGCAGTACTTC. Protein: CASSLGDVEQYF.

The gene calls are TRBV6-4 and TRBJ2-3, with TRBD2 identical over 8 bases. V was pared by 6 bases and J by 3 bases, with 8 bases of the junction left unmatched. Per germline, CDR1 MRHNA and CDR2 SNTAGT. The CDR3 loop spans 15 amino acids. CDR3 region: CASSNSGEATDTQYF. The CDR3 nucleotides are TGTGCCAGCAGCAATAGCGGGGAGGCGACAGATACGCAGTATTTT.

In its sample, this clonotype was seen a few times. This chain connects TRBV12-3 or TRBV12-4 to TRBJ2-5; weak D call: TRBD1 (5 bases). V dropped 1 base and J dropped 4 bases, with 7 bases sitting between them. The CDR3 length is 13 residues. The CDR3 region is CASSLGQGETQYF. The CDR3 DNA follows: TGTGCCAGCAGTTTAGGGCAGGGAGAGACCCAGTACTTC.

V usage is TRBV6-1 and J usage is TRBJ1-3; tentatively, D is TRBD1 (6 bases). Per the germline V gene, CDR1 is MNHNS and CDR2 is SASEGT. V was pared by 6 bases and J by 0 bases, with 12 bases between. This CDR3 region has 15 residues. CDR3 coding DNA: TGTGCCAGCAGCCCGACAGGACTCTCTGGAAACACCATATATTTT. Amino acids: CASSPTGLSGNTIYF.

This clonotype came up many times. The rearrangement uses TRBV28 and TRBJ1-5, with D tentatively TRBD1 (5 bases). Between the trimmed V and J ends, which lost 5 bases and 7 bases, there was a span of 18 bases. The CDR3 length is 15 residues. Germline V gene sequence: CDR1 MDHEN, CDR2 SYDVKM. The CDR3 here is CASSPPEGIRQPQHF. CDR3 DNA sequence: TGTGCCAGCAGTCCACCTGAGGGGATTAGACAGCCCCAGCATTTT.

The chain uses TRBV27 and TRBJ1-1, with unresolved D. Germline assignment: CDR1 MNHEY and CDR2 SMNVEV (reference sequence). V was clipped by 0 bases and J by 3 bases, with 14 bases between them. The CDR3 contains 16 residues. The CDR3 region has the DNA TGTGCCAGCAGTTTATCTTTAGCCTACCGGGACACTGAAGCTTTCTTT. Its translation is CASSLSLAYRDTEAFF.

The sample holds a few counts of this clonotype. The chain combines TRBV19 with TRBJ1-5, with D possibly TRBD1 on 5 matching bases. CDR1 and CDR2 (germline): LNHDA, SQIVND (reference sequence). Trimming shortened V by 5 bases and J by 4 bases, and 12 bases separated the two germline ends. The CDR3 runs to 14 residues. DNA of the CDR3: TGTGCCAGTAGTGGGACTGGAGGGAATCAGCCCCAGCATTTT. Translation: CASSGTGGNQPQHF.

The V call is TRBV12-3 or TRBV12-4, the J call TRBJ1-2; D uncertain. The V end was cut by 3 bases, the J end by 4 bases, with 15 bases between. The CDR3 has 15 residues. The CDR3 nucleotides are TGTGCCAGCAGTTTGACGCCAATCGACCCCTATGGCTACACCTTC. This gives the protein CASSLTPIDPYGYTF.